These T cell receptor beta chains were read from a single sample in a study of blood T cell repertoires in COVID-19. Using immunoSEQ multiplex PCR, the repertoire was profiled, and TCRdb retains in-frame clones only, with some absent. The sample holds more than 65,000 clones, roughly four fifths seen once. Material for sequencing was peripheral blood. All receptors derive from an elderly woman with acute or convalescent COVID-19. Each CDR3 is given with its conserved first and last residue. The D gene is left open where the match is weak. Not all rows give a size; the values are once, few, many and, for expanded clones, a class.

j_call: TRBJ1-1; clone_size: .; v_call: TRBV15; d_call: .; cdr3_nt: TGTGCCACCAGCAGAGAATGGCAGACAGAAGCTTTCTTT; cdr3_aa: CATSREWQTEAFF
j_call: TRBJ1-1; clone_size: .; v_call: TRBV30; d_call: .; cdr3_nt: TGTGCCTGGAGTGTAACCAGGGGGAACACTGAAGCTTTCTTT; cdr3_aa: CAWSVTRGNTEAFF
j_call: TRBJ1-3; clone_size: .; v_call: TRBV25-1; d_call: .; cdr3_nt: TGTGCCAGCGTTGGGACTTCTGGAAACACCATATATTTT; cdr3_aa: CASVGTSGNTIYF
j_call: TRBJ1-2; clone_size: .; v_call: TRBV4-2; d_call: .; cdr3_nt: TGTGCCAGCAGCCTGAATGTGAACCTAGATGGCTACACCTTC; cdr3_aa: CASSLNVNLDGYTF
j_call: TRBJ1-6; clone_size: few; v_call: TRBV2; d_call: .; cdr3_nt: TGTGCCAGCAGTGAACAGGGCCGTAATTCACCCCTCCACTTT; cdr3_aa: CASSEQGRNSPLHF
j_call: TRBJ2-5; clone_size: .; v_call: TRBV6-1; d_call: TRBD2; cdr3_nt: TGTGCCAGCAGTGAACAAGCGGGGGAAATTCAAGAGACCCAGTACTTC; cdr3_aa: CASSEQAGEIQETQYF
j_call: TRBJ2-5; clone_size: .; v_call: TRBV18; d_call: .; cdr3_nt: TGTGCCAGCTCTCTTTCGAAGCGGACAGTCCAAGAGACCCAGTACTTC; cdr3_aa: CASSLSKRTVQETQYF
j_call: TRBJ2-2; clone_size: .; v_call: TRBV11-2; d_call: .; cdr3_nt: TGTGCCAGCAGCTTAGTCGGGTCTCCGCCTAACACCGGGGAGCTGTTTTTT; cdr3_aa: CASSLVGSPPNTGELFF
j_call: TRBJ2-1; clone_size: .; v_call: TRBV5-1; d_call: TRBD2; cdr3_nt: TGCGCCAGCAGCACCATCCTAGCGGGGGGGCGAAATGAGCAGTTCTTC; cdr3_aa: CASSTILAGGRNEQFF
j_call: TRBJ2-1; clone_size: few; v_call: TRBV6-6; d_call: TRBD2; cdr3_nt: TGTGCCACCCGCACTAGCGGGGGGAACAATGAGCAGTTCTTC; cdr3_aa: CATRTSGGNNEQFF
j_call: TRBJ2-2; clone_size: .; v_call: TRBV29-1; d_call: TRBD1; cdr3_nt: TGCAGCGTTGTGACAGGGGGCAACGGGGAGCTGTTTTTT; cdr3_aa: CSVVTGGNGELFF
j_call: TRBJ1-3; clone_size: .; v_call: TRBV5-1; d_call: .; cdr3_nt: TGCGCCAGCAGCTTGACCGGGGACTCTGGAAACACCATATATTTT; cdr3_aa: CASSLTGDSGNTIYF
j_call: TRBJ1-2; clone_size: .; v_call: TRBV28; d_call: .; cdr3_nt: TGTGCCAGCAGTCCACAGGGCCGCGGCTACACCTTC; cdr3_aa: CASSPQGRGYTF
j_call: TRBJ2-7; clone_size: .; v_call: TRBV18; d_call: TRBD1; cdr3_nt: TGTGCCAGCTCACCATCAGGGGGTTACGAGCAGTACTTC; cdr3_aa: CASSPSGGYEQYF
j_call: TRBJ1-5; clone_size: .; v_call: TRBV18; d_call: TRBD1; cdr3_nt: TGTGCCAGCTCAGGACAGGGGCCGGGAAGCAATCAGCCCCAGCATTTT; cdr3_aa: CASSGQGPGSNQPQHF